This entry describes one T cell receptor beta chain. This clone was counted only a few times. The antigen it binds to is not known. One base away there is no much larger clone; base qualities are not given. The data stem from a study of shared clonotypes between healthy human individuals (dated by TCRdb to the early 2020s). At the level of the whole study: The cohort comprised two women and a few men aged 18 to 49 years. The study deeply sequenced blood TCR repertoires of several healthy adults to estimate repertoire size and the extent of clonotype sharing between individuals. Different laboratories and diverse techniques were used to prepare libraries and sequence TCR repertoires, to increase sequencing depth and limit assay-specific biases. Leukapheresis yielded between about 0.94 and 9 billion PBMCs per donor.

The paper as a whole reports these results and caveats: Pairwise subsampling led to the expectation that sequencing depth would affect the degree of clonotype sharing among donors. Sampling was restricted to blood, and TCR repertoires in tissues likely differ from the TCR repertoires found in blood. Because the study included a small number of donors, the genetic and exposure-history diversity represented was limited.

Healthy HIV-negative adults with no recently reported acute infections or vaccinations were included as donors. Every donor was a Caucasian adult residing in Nashville, Tennessee, USA. For unsorted samples, about 87 million PBMCs were counted, and genomic DNA was extracted using the QIAamp DNA Blood Mini kit. After blood collection by leukapheresis, PBMCs were isolated using Ficoll-Histopaque density gradient centrifugation and then cryopreserved in the vapor phase of liquid nitrogen. TCR CDR3 regions were amplified from genomic DNA by multiplex PCR using the deep immunoSEQ assay. For each cell subset, the extracted genomic DNA was distributed evenly across all wells of several immunoSEQ 96-well plates, and each plate served as one replicate. Each replicate PCR for unsorted PBMC received roughly 0.3 ug genomic DNA, equal to 25,000 to 30,000 T cell genomes. Ten immunoSEQ deep assay plates were used to sequence the unsorted PBMC genomic DNA. Purified libraries were measured with a Qubit 3.0 fluorometer, size-checked on a Bioanalyzer 2100, and measured again with the KAPA Library Quantification kit. A separate single-read 150-cycle Illumina NextSeq 550 flow cell was used to sequence each immunoSEQ 96-well plate. On the study's bioinformatics: Because only junctional sequences without quality scores were contained in the immunoSEQ output, filtering matching that applied to full-length reads could not be performed. To assign V/J genes and CDR3, sequences were annotated using PyIR, a Python wrapper for IgBLAST v1.9, with IMGT germline references. Any read was removed if the V/J assignment was weak (E-value above 1e-6), the CDR3 was missing, or the read contained stop codons, out-of-frame junctions, or ambiguous translated residues. A V3J clonotype was defined by an identical inferred V gene, J gene, and CDR3 amino acid sequence. The percentage overlap between two repertoires was calculated by dividing the number of shared unique clonotypes by the size of the smaller repertoire. Repertoire richness was assessed with RTK rarefaction, the Chao1 estimator, and Recon v2.1 estimates of unobserved clonotypes. This is the immuneACCESS table as TCRdb keeps it, with only in-frame sequences that have V and J called. A part of the clones is gone; compared with another copy, unresolved V genes explain less than half, and the rest is unexplained. D and trimming come from the DNA, and the V and J calls and clone size come from that table. Here the sample has hundreds of thousands of clones; around three quarters occur a single time. Of the sample, approximately 12% is held by the ten largest clones.

The sequence was obtained from a woman aged 40 to 50 in good health. Some clones in this sample may be carry-over from other donors' samples. Sequencing used PBMCs.

The CDR3 in this case is CAITSAGTKTEAFF. DNA sequence: TGTGCCATCACATCGGCTGGGACAAAGACTGAAGCTTTCTTT. This receptor chain uses TRBV10-3 and TRBJ1-1; TRBD1 is a possible D gene, resting on 6 matching bases. Taken from the germline V gene, the CDR1 and CDR2 loops are ENHRY and SYGVKD. Trimming costs V 7 bases and J 5 bases, and their ends lie 17 bases apart. The CDR3 covers 14 residues, taking in both the cysteine and the phenylalanine. Just the 42-base CDR3 DNA is kept, in frame starting at base 1.